This TCR beta chain was captured by sequencing in a study of immune evolution from preneoplasia to lung adenocarcinoma. With 1 base removed from V and 6 bases from J, the gap between germline ends came to 16 bases. The CDR3 is 15 amino acids. The V gene's germline CDR1 is SGHAT and CDR2 FQNNGV. Repertoires were generated with immunoSEQ multiplex PCR, while TCRdb's copy carries only in-frame clones and drops some. The sample lists 8,500 to 13,000 clones, about four fifths occurring once. Sequenced sample: FFPE minimally invasive lung adenocarcinoma tissue. The source is a person between 70 and 80 years old with lung adenocarcinoma. The chain carries TRBV11-2 and TRBJ2-7, with D possibly TRBD1 on 6 matching bases. CDR3 amino acids: CASSLGETGVFEQYF. The CDR3 DNA sequence: TGTGCCAGCAGCTTAGGAGAGACAGGCGTTTTCGAGCAGTACTTC.